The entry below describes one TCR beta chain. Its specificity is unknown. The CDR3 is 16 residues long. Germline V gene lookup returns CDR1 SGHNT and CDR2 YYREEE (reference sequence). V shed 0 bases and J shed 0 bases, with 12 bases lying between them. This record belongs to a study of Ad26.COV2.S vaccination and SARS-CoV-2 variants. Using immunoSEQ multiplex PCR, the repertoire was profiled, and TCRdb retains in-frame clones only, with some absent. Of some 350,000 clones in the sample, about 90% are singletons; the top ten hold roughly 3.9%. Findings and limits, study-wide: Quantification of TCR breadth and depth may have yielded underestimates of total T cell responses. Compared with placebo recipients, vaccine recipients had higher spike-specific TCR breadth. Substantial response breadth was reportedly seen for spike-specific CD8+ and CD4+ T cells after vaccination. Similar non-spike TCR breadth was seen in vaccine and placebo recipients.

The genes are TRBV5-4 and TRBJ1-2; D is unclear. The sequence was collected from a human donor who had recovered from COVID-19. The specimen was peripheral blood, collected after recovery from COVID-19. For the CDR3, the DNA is TGTGCCAGCAGCTTGGATCCGGTTGTTTCTAACTATGGCTACACCTTC. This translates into CASSLDPVVSNYGYTF.